The 19 T cell receptor beta chains in this list originate from one sample, sequenced in a study of TIL therapy for anti-PD-1-resistant metastatic lung cancer (TCRdb year 2021). Reading the label with the study, this specimen's time point is: pre-treatment sample, taken before nivolumab and TIL therapy. Excised metastases, mostly pleural nodules or supraclavicular lymph nodes, were used as baseline tumor samples and were taken from the same resection from which TIL were grown. The immunoSEQ v3 hsTCRB kit was used to amplify TCR beta CDR3 regions from genomic DNA through bias-controlled multiplex PCR. TCRdb holds this immuneACCESS table with in-frame rearrangements only. Some clones are missing; in checked studies, unresolved V genes explain under half, and the rest has no known cause. Across this sample there are some 90,000 clones, with under 70% seen only once. The ten largest clones take up around 9.9% of the sample.

This specimen was tumor tissue, taken at baseline. The receptors were gathered from a person aged 25 to 80 with non-small cell lung cancer.

The chain links TRBV28 to TRBJ2-7; 7 nucleotides agree with TRBD2. Germline CDR1 and CDR2: MDHEN and SYDVKM. This CDR3 spans 15 amino acids. With 7 bases clipped from V and 5 bases from J, the junction kept 14 bases outside the gene matches. CDR3 loop: CASTSPGRSRNEQYF. In nucleotides, the CDR3 is TGTGCCAGCACCTCCCCCGGGAGGTCAAGGAACGAGCAGTACTTC.

The genes are TRBV10-1 and TRBJ2-5; D ambiguous. Deletions cut 7 bases from V and 4 bases from J, with 13 bases between. The CDR3 has 13 amino acids. The germline CDR1 and CDR2 sequences are WNHNN and SYGVQD (reference sequence). CDR3 residues: CASIGRVGETQYF. Here the CDR3 DNA reads TGCGCCAGCATCGGACGGGTAGGAGAGACCCAGTACTTC.

This clone was seen more than once but under ten times. J is TRBJ2-2 and V is TRBV4-1; D is uncertain. CDR3 length: 14 residues. The germline CDR1 and CDR2 sequences are MGHRA and YSYEKL. V shed 1 base and J shed 1 base, with 4 bases lying between them. In nucleotides, the CDR3 is TGCGCCAGCAGCCAAGGGGAGAACACCGGGGAGCTGTTTTTT. Translated, it gives CASSQGENTGELFF.

The gene calls are TRBV29-1 and TRBJ2-5, with 9 bases that match TRBD1. J lost 4 bases, V lost 6 bases, and 6 bases had no gene match. The CDR3 length is 13 residues. In germline, CDR1 is SQVTM, CDR2 ANQGSEA. CDR3 sequence (DNA): TGCAGCGTGGCACAGGGGGCCGGAGAGACCCAGTACTTC. Translated: CSVAQGAGETQYF. The whole variable domain, remainder taken from reference TRBV29-1 and TRBJ2-5, is SAVISQKPSRDICQRGTSLTIQCQVDSQVTMMFWYRQQPGQSLTLIATANQGSEATYESGFVIDKFPISRPNLTFSTLTVSNMSPEDSSIYLCSVAQGAGETQYFGPGTRLLVL.

The chain joins TRBV6-5 to TRBJ1-2, with a tentative D call TRBD1 (5 bases). CDR1 and CDR2 (germline): MNHEY, SVGAGI. The CDR3 is 14 residues long. Trimming stripped 0 bases from V and 8 bases from J, with 13 bases between. Here the CDR3 reads CASSYSRQLPGYTF. CDR3 coding DNA: TGTGCCAGCAGTTACTCGAGACAGCTCCCAGGCTACACCTTC.

This chain uses TRBV30 with TRBJ2-7, with no clear D. Germline V CDR1 and CDR2: GTSNPN, SVGIG (reference sequence). V was trimmed by 1 base and J by 6 bases, leaving 7 bases between them. The CDR3 spans 11 residues. The CDR3 sequence is CAWSGITEQYF. Written as DNA, the CDR3 is TGTGCCTGGAGTGGTATAACCGAGCAGTACTTC.

Notes on this clone: At one end the junction does not follow the germline gene, possibly because of a read error. The CDR3: CASSLAVASYNEQFF. The CDR3 coding sequence is TGTGCTAGCAGCTTAGCCGTGGCCTCCTACAATGAGCAGTTCTTC. J is TRBJ2-1 and V is TRBV7-7, with D hard to call. The CDR3 totals 15 residues. Germline CDR1 is SSHAT and CDR2 is FNYEAQ (reference sequence).

The J gene is TRBJ2-5, the V gene TRBV28; tentative D call: TRBD1 (6 bases). Germline loops: CDR1 MDHEN, CDR2 SYDVKM. V gave up 5 bases and J gave up 2 bases, with 9 bases separating them. This CDR3 is 13 amino acids long. CDR3 coding DNA: TGTGCCAGCAGTGGACAGTTACAAGAGACCCAGTACTTC. Protein: CASSGQLQETQYF.

The rearrangement uses TRBV19 and TRBJ2-1; 8 bases line up with TRBD2. V shed 3 bases and J 4 bases; nucleotides not matched to a gene: 5. Germline CDR1 LNHDA, CDR2 SQIVND (reference sequence). This CDR3 comprises 15 residues. CDR3 nucleotides: TGTGCCAGTAGTATTGCCAGCGGGGGTTACAATGAGCAGTTCTTC. It codes for CASSIASGGYNEQFF.

The chain joins TRBV5-1 to TRBJ1-6; D remains unclear. CDR1 is SGHRS and CDR2 is YFSETQ in the germline V gene. The CDR3 runs 14 residues. V was shortened by 0 bases and J by 7 bases, with 8 bases between the two germline ends. CDR3 amino acids: CASSLDGMNSPLHF. The CDR3 DNA reads as TGCGCCAGCAGCTTGGACGGAATGAATTCACCCCTCCACTTT.

In its sample, this clone was seen a few times. The chain has TRBV28 and TRBJ2-3; unclear D gene. Germline values: CDR1 MDHEN, CDR2 SYDVKM. The length of the CDR3 is 15 residues. Trimming took off 1 base at V and 2 bases at J, with 10 bases between the two ends. The CDR3 DNA reads as TGTGCCAGCAGTTTATATTGGCCACTCACAGATACGCAGTATTTT. This gives the protein CASSLYWPLTDTQYF.

The chain links TRBV4-3 to TRBJ1-1; D is unclear. V was trimmed by 0 bases and J by 11 bases, leaving 19 bases between them. CDR1 is LGHNA and CDR2 is YSLEER in the germline V gene. The CDR3 spans 15 residues. The CDR3 loop is CASSQEKAGAGEAFF. The CDR3 DNA reads as TGCGCCAGCAGCCAAGAAAAGGCAGGAGCGGGTGAGGCTTTCTTT.

This chain links TRBV28 with TRBJ2-1; 13 bases align to TRBD2. V lost 10 bases and J lost 9; bases outside the gene matches: 12. The CDR3 sequence is 15 residues long. Per germline, CDR1 MDHEN and CDR2 SYDVKM. Written as DNA, the CDR3 is TGTGCCACGGGTACTAGCGGGAGGGTTTACGGTGAGCAGTTCTTC. Its translation is CATGTSGRVYGEQFF.

This clone was seen only once. CDR3 in DNA: TGCGCCAGCAGTACCGCTGATCGAAACACCATATATTTT. Its protein is CASSTADRNTIYF. This chain joins TRBV10-2 and TRBJ1-3; D is ambiguous. The length of the CDR3 is 13 residues. Trimming left V 5 bases short and J 5 bases short, with 10 bases between. CDR1 and CDR2 (germline): WSHSY, SAAADI.

V and J are TRBV4-1 and TRBJ1-4, with D perhaps matching TRBD1 (6 bases). This CDR3 has 16 amino acids. V lost 1 base to trimming and J lost 0 bases, with 9 bases between them. CDR1 and CDR2 (germline): MGHRA, YSYEKL. The CDR3 DNA is TGCGCCAGCAGCCAAGGGGGGCTAGCAACTAATGAAAAACTGTTTTTT. Translated: CASSQGGLATNEKLFF.

The V call is TRBV7-8, the J call TRBJ2-4; D ambiguous. The germline V gene encodes CDR1 SGHVS and CDR2 FQNEAQ. The length of the CDR3 is 15 residues. Trimming left V 5 bases short and J 0 bases short, with 11 bases between. DNA of the CDR3: TGTGCCAGCAGCCCCGGGTTTTTAGCCAAAAACATTCAGTACTTC. This translates into CASSPGFLAKNIQYF.

The chain recombines TRBV15 with TRBJ1-1, with a tentative D call TRBD1 (5 bases). Germline CDR1 and CDR2: LNHNV and YYDKDF (reference sequence). The CDR3 runs to 16 residues. V was pared by 0 bases and J by 4 bases, with 15 bases between. The CDR3 DNA reads as TGTGCCACCAGCAGAGATAATTTCAGGGAAGGCACTGAAGCTTTCTTT. Translated: CATSRDNFREGTEAFF.

This clone has just one count. The chain uses TRBV28 and TRBJ2-3, with 9 bases identical to TRBD1. V was pared by 5 bases and J by 1 base, with 1 base of the junction left unmatched. This CDR3 has 14 residues. The germline gives CDR1 MDHEN, CDR2 SYDVKM. The CDR3 sequence is CASSRTGGTDTQYF. The CDR3 coding sequence is TGTGCCAGCAGTCGGACAGGGGGCACAGATACGCAGTATTTT.

This clone came up a few times. The chain has TRBV5-1 and TRBJ1-4; no clear D. Trimming took 4 bases from V and 0 from J, leaving 13 bases between them. Germline CDR1 and CDR2: SGHRS and YFSETQ. This CDR3 is 16 amino acids long. The CDR3 region is CASSVGPPATNEKLFF. CDR3 nucleotides: TGCGCCAGCAGCGTAGGACCCCCCGCAACTAATGAAAAACTGTTTTTT.